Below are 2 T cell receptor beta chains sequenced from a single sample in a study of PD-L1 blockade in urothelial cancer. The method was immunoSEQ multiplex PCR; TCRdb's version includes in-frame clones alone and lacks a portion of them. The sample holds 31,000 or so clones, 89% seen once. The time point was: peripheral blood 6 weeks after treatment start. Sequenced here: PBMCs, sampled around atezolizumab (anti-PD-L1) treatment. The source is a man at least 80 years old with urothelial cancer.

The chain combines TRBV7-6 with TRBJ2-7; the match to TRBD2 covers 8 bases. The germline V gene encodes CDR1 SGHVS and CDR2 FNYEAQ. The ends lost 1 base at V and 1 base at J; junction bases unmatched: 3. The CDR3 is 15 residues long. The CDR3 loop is CASSLVVAGSYEQYF. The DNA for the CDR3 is TGTGCCAGCAGCTTAGTGGTAGCGGGGTCCTACGAGCAGTACTTC.

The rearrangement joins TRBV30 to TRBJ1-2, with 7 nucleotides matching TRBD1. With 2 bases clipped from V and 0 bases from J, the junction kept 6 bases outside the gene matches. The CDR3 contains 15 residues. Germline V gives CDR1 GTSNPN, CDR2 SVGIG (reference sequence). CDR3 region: CAWSLRGQANYGYTF. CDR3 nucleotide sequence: TGTGCCTGGAGTTTAAGAGGACAGGCTAACTATGGCTACACCTTC.